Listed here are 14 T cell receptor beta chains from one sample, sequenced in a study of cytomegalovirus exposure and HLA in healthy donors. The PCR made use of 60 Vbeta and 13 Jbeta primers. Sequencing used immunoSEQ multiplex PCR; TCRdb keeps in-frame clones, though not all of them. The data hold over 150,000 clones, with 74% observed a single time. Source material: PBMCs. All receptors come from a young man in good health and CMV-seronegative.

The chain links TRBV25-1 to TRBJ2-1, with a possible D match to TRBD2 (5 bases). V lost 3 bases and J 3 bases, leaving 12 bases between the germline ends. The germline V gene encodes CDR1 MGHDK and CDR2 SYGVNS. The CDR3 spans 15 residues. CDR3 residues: CASSDDTGIYNEQFF. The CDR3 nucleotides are TGTGCCAGCAGTGATGATACGGGGATCTACAATGAGCAGTTCTTC.

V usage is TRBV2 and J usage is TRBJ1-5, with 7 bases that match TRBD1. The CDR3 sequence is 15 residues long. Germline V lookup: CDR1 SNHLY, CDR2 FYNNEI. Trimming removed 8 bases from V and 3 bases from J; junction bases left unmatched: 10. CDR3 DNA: TGTGCCAGCGCCCTCCAACAGGGGTACAATCAGCCCCAGCATTTT. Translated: CASALQQGYNQPQHF.

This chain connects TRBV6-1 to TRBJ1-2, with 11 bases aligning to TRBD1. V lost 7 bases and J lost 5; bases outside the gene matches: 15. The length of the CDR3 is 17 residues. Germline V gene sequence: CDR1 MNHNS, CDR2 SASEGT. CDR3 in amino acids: CASTEGQGVVSFYGYTF. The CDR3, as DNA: TGTGCCAGCACTGAGGGACAGGGGGTCGTCTCATTTTATGGCTACACCTTC.

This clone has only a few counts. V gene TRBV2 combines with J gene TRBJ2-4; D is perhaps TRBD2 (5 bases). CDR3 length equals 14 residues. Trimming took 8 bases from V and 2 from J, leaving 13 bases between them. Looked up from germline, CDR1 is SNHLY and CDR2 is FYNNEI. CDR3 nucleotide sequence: TGTGCCAGCGCAACGGAGGTAACCAAAAACATTCAGTACTTC. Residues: CASATEVTKNIQYF.

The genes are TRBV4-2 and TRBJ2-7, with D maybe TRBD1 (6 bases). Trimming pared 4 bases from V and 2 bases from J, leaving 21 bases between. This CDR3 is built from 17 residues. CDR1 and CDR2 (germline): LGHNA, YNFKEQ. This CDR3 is CASSLQGGPLSTYEQYF. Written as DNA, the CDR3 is TGTGCCAGCAGCCTACAAGGGGGACCCCTCTCCACCTACGAGCAGTACTTC.

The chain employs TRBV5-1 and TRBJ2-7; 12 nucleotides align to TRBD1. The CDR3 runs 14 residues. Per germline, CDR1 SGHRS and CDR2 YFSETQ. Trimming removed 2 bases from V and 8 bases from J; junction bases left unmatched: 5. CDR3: CASSLDRDRGQQYF. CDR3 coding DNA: TGCGCCAGCAGCTTAGACCGGGACAGGGGGCAGCAGTACTTC.

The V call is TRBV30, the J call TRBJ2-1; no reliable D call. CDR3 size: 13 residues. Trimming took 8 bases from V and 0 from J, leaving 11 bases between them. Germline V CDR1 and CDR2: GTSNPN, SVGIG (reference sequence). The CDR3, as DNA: TGTGCCCGCTTGGAGAGCTCCTACAATGAGCAGTTCTTC. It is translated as CARLESSYNEQFF.

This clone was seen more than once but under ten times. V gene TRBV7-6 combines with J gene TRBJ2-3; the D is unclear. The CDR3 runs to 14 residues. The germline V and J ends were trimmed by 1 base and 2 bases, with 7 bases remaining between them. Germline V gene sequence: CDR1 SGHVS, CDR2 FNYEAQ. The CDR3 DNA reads TGTGCCAGCAGCTTAGGGAGTACCACAGATACGCAGTATTTT. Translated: CASSLGSTTDTQYF.

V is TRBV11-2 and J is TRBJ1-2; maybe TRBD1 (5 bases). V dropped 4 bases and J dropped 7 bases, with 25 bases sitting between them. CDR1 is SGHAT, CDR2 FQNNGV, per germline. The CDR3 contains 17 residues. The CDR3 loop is CASSSLIVGAPLGGYTF. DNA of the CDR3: TGTGCCAGCAGCTCACTTATTGTTGGGGCCCCACTTGGTGGCTACACCTTC.

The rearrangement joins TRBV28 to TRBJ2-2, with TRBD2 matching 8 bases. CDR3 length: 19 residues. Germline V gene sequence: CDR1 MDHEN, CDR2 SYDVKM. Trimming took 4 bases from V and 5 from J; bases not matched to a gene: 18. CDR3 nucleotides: TGTGCCAGCAGTTCCAACCTCCTCGGGACTAGATTCCGGACCGGGGAGCTGTTTTTT. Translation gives CASSSNLLGTRFRTGELFF.

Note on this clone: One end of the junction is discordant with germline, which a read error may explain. CDR3 amino acids: CASSIGGNLDQPQNF. Here the CDR3 DNA reads TGTGCCAGTAGTATAGGGGGCAACCTAGACCAGCCCCAGAATTTT. The chain links TRBV19 to TRBJ1-5; TRBD1 is a possible D gene (5 bases). CDR1 LNHDA and CDR2 SQIVND come from the germline V gene (reference sequence). The length of the CDR3 is 15 residues.

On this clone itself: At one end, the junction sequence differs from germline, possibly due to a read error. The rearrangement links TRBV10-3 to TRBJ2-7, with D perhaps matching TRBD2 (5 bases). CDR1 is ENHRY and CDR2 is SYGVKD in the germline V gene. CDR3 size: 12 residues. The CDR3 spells CAISESDGGPLF. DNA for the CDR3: TGTGCCATCAGTGAGTCTGACGGCGGGCCACTTTTC.

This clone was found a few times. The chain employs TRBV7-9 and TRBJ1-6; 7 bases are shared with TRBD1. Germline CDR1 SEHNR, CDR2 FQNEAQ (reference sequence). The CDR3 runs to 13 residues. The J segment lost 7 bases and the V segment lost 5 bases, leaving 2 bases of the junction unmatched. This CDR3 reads CASSGTANSPLHF. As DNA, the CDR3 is TGTGCCAGCAGCGGGACAGCAAATTCACCCCTCCACTTT.

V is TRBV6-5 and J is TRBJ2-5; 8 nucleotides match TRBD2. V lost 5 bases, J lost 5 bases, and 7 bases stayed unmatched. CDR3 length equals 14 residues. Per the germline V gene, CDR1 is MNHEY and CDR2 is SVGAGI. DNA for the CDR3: TGTGCCAGCAGTGAACGGGGGGGAGGTGAGACCCAGTACTTC. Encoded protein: CASSERGGGETQYF.